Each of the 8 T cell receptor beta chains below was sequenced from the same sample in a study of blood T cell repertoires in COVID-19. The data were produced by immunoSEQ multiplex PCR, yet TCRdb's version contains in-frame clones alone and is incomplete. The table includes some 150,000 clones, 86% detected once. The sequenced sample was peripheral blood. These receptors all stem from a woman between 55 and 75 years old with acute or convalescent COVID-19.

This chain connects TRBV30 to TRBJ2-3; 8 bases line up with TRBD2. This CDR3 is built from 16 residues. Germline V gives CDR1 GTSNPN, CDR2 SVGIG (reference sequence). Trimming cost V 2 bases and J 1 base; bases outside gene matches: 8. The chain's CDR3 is CAWSPILAVGTDTQYF. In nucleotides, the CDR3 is TGTGCCTGGAGTCCGATACTAGCGGTCGGCACAGATACGCAGTATTTT.

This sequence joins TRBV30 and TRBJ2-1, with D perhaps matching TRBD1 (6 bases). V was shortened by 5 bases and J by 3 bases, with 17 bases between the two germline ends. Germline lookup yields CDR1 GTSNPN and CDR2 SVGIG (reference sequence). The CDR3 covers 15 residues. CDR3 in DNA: TGTGCCTGGGACATTCCGGACAGAGTCTACAATGAGCAGTTCTTC. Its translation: CAWDIPDRVYNEQFF.

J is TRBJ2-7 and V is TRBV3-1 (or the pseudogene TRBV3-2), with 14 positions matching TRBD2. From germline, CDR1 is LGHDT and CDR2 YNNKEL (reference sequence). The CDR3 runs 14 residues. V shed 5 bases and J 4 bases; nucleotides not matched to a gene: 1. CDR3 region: CASSWTSGGYEQYF. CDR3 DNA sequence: TGTGCCAGCAGCTGGACTAGCGGGGGGTACGAGCAGTACTTC.

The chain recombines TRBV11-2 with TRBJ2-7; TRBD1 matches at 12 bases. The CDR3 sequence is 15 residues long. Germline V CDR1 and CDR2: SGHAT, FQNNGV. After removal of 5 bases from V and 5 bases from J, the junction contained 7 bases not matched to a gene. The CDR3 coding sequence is TGTGCCAGCAGCCCCGGGACAGGGGGCGGACACGAGCAGTACTTC. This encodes CASSPGTGGGHEQYF.

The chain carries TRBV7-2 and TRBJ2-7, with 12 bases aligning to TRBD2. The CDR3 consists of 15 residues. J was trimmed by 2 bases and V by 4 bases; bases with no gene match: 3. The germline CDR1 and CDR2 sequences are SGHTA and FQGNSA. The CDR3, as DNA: TGTGCCAGCAGCTCCAGGACTAGCGGGGCCTACGAGCAGTACTTC. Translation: CASSSRTSGAYEQYF.

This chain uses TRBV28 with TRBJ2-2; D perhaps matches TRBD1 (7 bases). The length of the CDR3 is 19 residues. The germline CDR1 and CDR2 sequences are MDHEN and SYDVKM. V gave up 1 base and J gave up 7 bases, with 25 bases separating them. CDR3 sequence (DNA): TGTGCCAGCAGTTTATCGTCGGGACTCGGGACAGTGTTTGACGGGGAGCTGTTTTTT. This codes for CASSLSSGLGTVFDGELFF.

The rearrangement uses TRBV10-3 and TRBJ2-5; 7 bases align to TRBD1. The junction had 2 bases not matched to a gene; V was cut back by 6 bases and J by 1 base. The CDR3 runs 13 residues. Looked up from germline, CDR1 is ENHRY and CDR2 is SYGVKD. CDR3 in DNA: TGTGCCATCAGAGGGACAGTCCAAGAGACCCAGTACTTC. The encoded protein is CAIRGTVQETQYF.

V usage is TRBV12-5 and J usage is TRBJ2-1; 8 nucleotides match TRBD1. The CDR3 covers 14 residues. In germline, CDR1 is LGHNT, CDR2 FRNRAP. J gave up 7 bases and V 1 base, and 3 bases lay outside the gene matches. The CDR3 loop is CASGLGQGMNEQFF. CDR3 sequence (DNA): TGTGCTAGTGGTTTGGGACAGGGGATGAATGAGCAGTTCTTC. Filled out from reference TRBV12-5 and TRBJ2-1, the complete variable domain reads DARVTQTPRHKVTEMGQEVTMRCQPILGHNTVFWYRQTMMQGLELLAYFRNRAPLDDSGMPKDRFSAEMPDATLATLKIQPSEPRDSAVYFCASGLGQGMNEQFFGPGTRLTVL.